This T cell receptor (beta chain) was identified in a study of T cells of healthy individuals (dated by TCRdb to 2016 to 2019). Libraries came from 5' RACE. The reads were generated on an Illumina MiSeq. In TCRdb, the public reads were trimmed at Q25 with fastp and aligned with MiXCR, with productive beta chains retained. Duplicate CDR3 protein sequences are folded into a single record with the most common DNA and genes. The sample records about 82,000 distinct CDR3 sequences, about 5% of which are singletons. The ten largest make up roughly 7.5% of the sample. Between the V and J ends, shortened by 2 bases and 10 bases respectively, the junction contains 15 bases. The CDR3 has 14 amino acids, counting the end cysteine and phenylalanine. Only the CDR3 part of the read is kept: 42 bases, read in frame from the first base. As encoded in the germline V gene, CDR1 is MDHEN while CDR2 is SYDVKM. Ten or more counts support this clonotype. This receptor's antigen is unknown. It has no much larger one-base neighbor in the sample; base qualities were not kept.

The chain joins TRBV28 to TRBJ2-1; TRBD2 is a weak D gene call, 5 bases matching. The sequence derives from a female donor in good health. The CDR3 reads CASSLRREDGEQFF. Here is the DNA: TGTGCCAGCAGTTTAAGACGGGAAGACGGCGAGCAGTTCTTC.